This T cell receptor (beta chain) was recovered during a study of a mutant IDH1 vaccine in newly diagnosed glioma. General study results and limits: Detectable vaccine-induced immune responses arose in about 92% of patients.

The time point here: week 35, safety follow-up. Mutant IDH1 20-mer peptide, at 300 ug, made up each vaccine dose, with topical imiquimod. The vaccination schedule gave patients eight doses in weeks 1, 3, 5, 7, 11, 15, 19 and 23. The CDR3 loop spans 15 amino acids. V shed 0 bases and J shed 3 bases, with 12 bases lying between them. Per the germline V gene, CDR1 is MGHRA and CDR2 is YSYEKL. Using immunoSEQ multiplex PCR, the repertoire was profiled, and TCRdb retains in-frame clones only, with some absent. The repertoire holds roughly 26,000 clones, with approximately 87% as singletons. Concerning this clone itself: The target antigen is unknown.

The TCR was taken from a man younger than 40 with glioma. The rearrangement joins TRBV4-1 to TRBJ2-7; possibly TRBD2 for D (6 bases). The specimen comprised PBMCs, sampled from a glioma patient whose treatment included an IDH1 peptide vaccine. Here the CDR3 DNA reads TGCGCCAGCAGCCAAGATGGAGTAGCGGACTACGAGCAGTACTTC. Translated: CASSQDGVADYEQYF.